This T cell receptor (beta chain) was observed in a study of OX40 agonist ivuxolimab in advanced cancers. The data were produced by immunoSEQ multiplex PCR, yet TCRdb's version contains in-frame clones alone and is incomplete. The sample has tens of thousands of clones; roughly 84% are singletons. This CDR3 is built from 14 residues. After removal of 6 bases from V and 7 bases from J, the junction contained 4 bases not matched to a gene. CDR1 and CDR2 from the germline V gene are MRHNA and SNTAGT. The clonotype comes from an adult with an advanced solid tumor such as melanoma, head and neck, liver or kidney cancer. Sequencing was performed on CD4+ or CD8+ T cells sorted from blood, taken in a trial of the OX40 agonist ivuxolimab. The chain joins TRBV6-4 to TRBJ1-6, with 9 bases lining up with TRBD1. The chain's CDR3 is CASRRQGVNSPLHF. In DNA form, the CDR3 reads TGTGCCAGCAGGAGACAGGGGGTGAATTCACCCCTCCACTTT.